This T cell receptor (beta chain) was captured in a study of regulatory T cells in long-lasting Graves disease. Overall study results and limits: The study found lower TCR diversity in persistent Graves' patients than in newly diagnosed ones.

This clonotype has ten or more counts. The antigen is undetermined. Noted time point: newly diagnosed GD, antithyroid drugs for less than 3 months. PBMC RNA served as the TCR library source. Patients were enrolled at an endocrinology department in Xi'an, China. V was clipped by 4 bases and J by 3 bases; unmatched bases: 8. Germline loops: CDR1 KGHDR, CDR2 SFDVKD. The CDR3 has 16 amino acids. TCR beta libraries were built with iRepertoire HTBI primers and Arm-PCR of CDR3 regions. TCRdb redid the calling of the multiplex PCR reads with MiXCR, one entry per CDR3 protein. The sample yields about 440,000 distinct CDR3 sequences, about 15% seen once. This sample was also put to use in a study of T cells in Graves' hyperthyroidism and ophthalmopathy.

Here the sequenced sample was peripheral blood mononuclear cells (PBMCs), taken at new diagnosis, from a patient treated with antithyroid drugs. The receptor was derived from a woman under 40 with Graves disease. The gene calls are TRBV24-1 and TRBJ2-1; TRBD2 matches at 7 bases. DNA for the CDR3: TGTGCCACCAGTGACCGAACTAGCGACCACTACAATGAGCAGTTCTTC. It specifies CATSDRTSDHYNEQFF.